The rows below give T cell receptor beta chains drawn from one sample of a study of neurological immune-mediated disorders. TCRdb analysed the 5' RACE reads with MiXCR anew, one entry per CDR3 protein. Here the sample spans 95,000 or so distinct CDR3 sequences, roughly 3.5% being singletons. The sample was PBMCs. These receptors came from a woman younger than 30 with multiple sclerosis. CDR3s include the opening cysteine and the closing phenylalanine or tryptophan. Each record gives: J gene, D gene, V gene, clone size, CDR3 protein, CDR3 DNA. D genes are given only for firm matches. Not every row has a clone size; where given, it reads once, few, many or a size class.

TRBJ1-5,.,TRBV20-1,many,CSALDRRSNQPQHF,TGCAGTGCCCTTGACCGGAGGAGCAATCAGCCCCAGCATTTT
TRBJ2-3,.,TRBV11-1,.,CASSLLSVYTDTQYF,TGTGCCAGCAGCTTGTTATCGGTCTACACAGATACGCAGTATTTT
TRBJ1-5,.,TRBV6-1,many,CASSEGGINQPQHF,TGTGCCAGCAGCGAAGGGGGGATCAATCAGCCCCAGCATTTT
TRBJ2-2,TRBD2,TRBV5-1,many,CASSLGLAGGTGELFF,TGCGCCAGCAGCCTGGGACTAGCGGGAGGCACCGGGGAGCTGTTTTTT
TRBJ1-2,.,TRBV5-6,many,CASRLAGLSGYTF,TGTGCCAGCAGACTAGCAGGGCTTTCTGGCTACACCTTC
TRBJ2-7,.,TRBV5-1,many,CASSSIQGPSEQYF,TGCGCCAGCAGCTCTATTCAGGGCCCCAGCGAGCAGTACTTC
TRBJ2-4,TRBD1,TRBV28,many,CASSFPDRGAKNIQYF,TGTGCCAGCAGTTTCCCGGACAGGGGAGCCAAAAACATTCAGTACTTC
TRBJ2-1,TRBD2,TRBV5-1,few,CASSPSGNYNEQFF,TGCGCCAGCAGCCCTAGCGGGAATTACAATGAGCAGTTCTTC
TRBJ2-2,TRBD1,TRBV2,many,CASSGMLQGTGELFF,TGTGCCAGCAGTGGAATGTTACAGGGGACCGGGGAGCTGTTTTTT
TRBJ1-1,.,TRBV19,.,CASSKRDNLNTEAFF,TGTGCCAGTAGTAAACGGGACAACCTGAACACTGAAGCTTTCTTT
TRBJ2-7,.,TRBV20-1,many,CSASGNQGRGEQYF,TGCAGTGCTAGTGGAAATCAGGGGAGAGGTGAGCAGTACTTC
TRBJ1-2,TRBD1,TRBV5-1,many,CASSFRQGPLNYGYTF,TGCGCCAGCAGCTTTCGACAGGGCCCGCTAAACTATGGCTACACCTTC
TRBJ2-5,.,TRBV14,many,CASSQDGESLNHLQETQYF,TGTGCCAGCAGCCAAGATGGGGAGAGCCTAAACCACCTCCAAGAGACCCAGTACTTC
TRBJ2-5,TRBD1,TRBV7-2,many,CASSRGQTQETQYF,TGTGCCAGCAGCAGGGGACAGACTCAAGAGACCCAGTACTTC
TRBJ2-1,TRBD1,TRBV25-1,many,CASSATDRSTEQFF,TGTGCCAGCAGTGCGACGGACAGGTCTACCGAGCAGTTCTTC
TRBJ1-2,TRBD1,TRBV6-6,many,CASSYGDRGYGYTF,TGTGCCAGCAGTTACGGCGACAGGGGCTATGGCTACACCTTC
TRBJ2-3,TRBD2,TRBV7-2,many,CASSSRPSGSPPTQYF,TGTGCCAGCAGTAGCCGCCCGAGCGGGAGCCCCCCTACGCAGTATTTT
TRBJ2-3,.,TRBV4-2,many,CASSQGEGEGATQYF,TGTGCCAGCAGCCAAGGGGAGGGGGAAGGCGCTACGCAGTATTTT
TRBJ2-3,.,TRBV20-1,many,CSAPGASDGSTDTQYF,TGCAGTGCCCCCGGGGCGTCGGATGGTAGCACAGATACGCAGTATTTT
TRBJ2-3,TRBD2,TRBV6-2/TRBV6-3,many,CASSSGAHLAGVSDTQYF,TGTGCCAGCAGTAGCGGGGCCCACCTAGCGGGAGTTTCGGATACGCAGTATTTT
TRBJ2-7,.,TRBV28,many,CASRTQEAPAYEQYF,TGTGCCAGCAGGACACAGGAGGCCCCTGCCTACGAGCAGTACTTC
TRBJ2-7,TRBD1,TRBV5-1,many,CASSLDREYEQYF,TGCGCCAGCAGCCTGGACAGGGAATACGAGCAGTACTTC
TRBJ1-4,.,TRBV7-2,many,CASSLVGEREKLFF,TGTGCCAGCAGCTTAGTAGGGGAGCGTGAAAAACTGTTTTTT
TRBJ1-2,.,TRBV20-1,many,CSARGGGGYGYTF,TGCAGTGCCCGGGGGGGGGGCGGCTATGGCTACACCTTC
TRBJ2-2,.,TRBV7-9,many,CASRSTNTGELFF,TGTGCCAGCAGGTCAACGAACACCGGGGAGCTGTTTTTT
TRBJ2-7,.,TRBV28,many,CASNTVYEQYF,TGTGCCAGCAATACAGTCTACGAGCAGTACTTC
TRBJ2-5,.,TRBV5-1,many,CASSLVTQKETQYF,TGCGCCAGCAGCTTGGTTACACAGAAAGAGACCCAGTACTTC
TRBJ2-7,.,TRBV28,many,CASRVGRVIYEQYF,TGTGCCAGCCGCGTGGGCAGGGTAATTTACGAGCAGTACTTC
TRBJ2-1,TRBD2,TRBV4-3,many,CASSQDKGGRDEQFF,TGCGCCAGCAGCCAAGACAAGGGAGGGAGGGATGAGCAGTTCTTC
TRBJ2-1,.,TRBV5-1,many,CASSGGQVHNEQFF,TGCGCCAGCAGCGGGGGACAAGTACACAATGAGCAGTTCTTC
TRBJ2-1,.,TRBV5-1,.,CASGLEGGDEQFF,TGCGCCAGCGGCTTGGAGGGGGGCGATGAGCAGTTCTTC
TRBJ1-4,.,TRBV15,many,CATSRVGRPSSEKLFF,TGTGCCACCAGCAGAGTGGGCCGGCCCTCGAGTGAAAAACTGTTTTTT
TRBJ1-2,.,TRBV6-5,many,CASSYSRLPNYGYTF,TGTGCCAGCAGTTACTCACGCCTTCCTAACTATGGCTACACCTTC
TRBJ2-7,.,TRBV7-2,many,CASSLAGDAYEQYF,TGTGCCAGCAGCTTAGCGGGAGACGCCTACGAGCAGTACTTC
TRBJ1-1,.,TRBV5-1,many,CASSLGVWQGNTEAFF,TGCGCCAGCTCCCTAGGAGTGTGGCAGGGGAACACTGAAGCTTTCTTT
TRBJ1-1,.,TRBV5-1,many,CASSFEYQGSEAFF,TGCGCCAGCAGCTTCGAATACCAGGGCAGTGAAGCTTTCTTT
TRBJ1-1,.,TRBV7-8,many,CASSLGRREAFF,TGTGCCAGCAGCCTTGGACGCCGAGAAGCTTTCTTT
TRBJ1-2,.,TRBV5-1,many,CASSLAHEVYGYTF,TGCGCCAGCAGCTTGGCCCATGAAGTCTATGGCTACACCTTC
TRBJ2-1,.,TRBV20-1,many,CSARSSNEQFF,TGCAGTGCGCGGAGTTCCAATGAGCAGTTCTTC
TRBJ2-7,.,TRBV6-5,many,CASGGTGRQYF,TGTGCCAGCGGGGGGACGGGCCGGCAGTACTTC
TRBJ1-1,.,TRBV29-1,many,CSVHRKLNTEAFF,TGCAGCGTGCACAGGAAACTGAACACTGAAGCTTTCTTT
TRBJ2-5,TRBD1,TRBV30,many,CAWSVRGGKFEETQYF,TGTGCCTGGAGTGTACGAGGGGGCAAGTTCGAAGAGACCCAGTACTTC
TRBJ2-3,.,TRBV20-1,.,CSASGYMADTQYF,TGCAGTGCTAGCGGCTACATGGCAGATACGCAGTATTTT
TRBJ2-7,.,TRBV20-1,many,CSARGEAGRAYEQYF,TGCAGTGCTAGAGGGGAAGCGGGCCGGGCCTACGAGCAGTACTTC
TRBJ2-5,TRBD2,TRBV29-1,.,CSVFTSGQETQYF,TGCAGCGTTTTTACTAGCGGCCAAGAGACCCAGTACTTC
TRBJ2-5,TRBD1,TRBV6-2/TRBV6-3,many,CASSYPDRGLLGSTQYF,TGTGCCAGCAGCTACCCGGACAGGGGGCTCCTAGGGTCGACCCAGTACTTC
TRBJ2-7,.,TRBV7-8,many,CASSLGTEYEQYF,TGTGCCAGCAGCTTAGGGACAGAATACGAGCAGTACTTC
TRBJ2-5,.,TRBV6-5,many,CASSGQSQETQYF,TGTGCCAGCAGTGGACAGTCCCAAGAGACCCAGTACTTC